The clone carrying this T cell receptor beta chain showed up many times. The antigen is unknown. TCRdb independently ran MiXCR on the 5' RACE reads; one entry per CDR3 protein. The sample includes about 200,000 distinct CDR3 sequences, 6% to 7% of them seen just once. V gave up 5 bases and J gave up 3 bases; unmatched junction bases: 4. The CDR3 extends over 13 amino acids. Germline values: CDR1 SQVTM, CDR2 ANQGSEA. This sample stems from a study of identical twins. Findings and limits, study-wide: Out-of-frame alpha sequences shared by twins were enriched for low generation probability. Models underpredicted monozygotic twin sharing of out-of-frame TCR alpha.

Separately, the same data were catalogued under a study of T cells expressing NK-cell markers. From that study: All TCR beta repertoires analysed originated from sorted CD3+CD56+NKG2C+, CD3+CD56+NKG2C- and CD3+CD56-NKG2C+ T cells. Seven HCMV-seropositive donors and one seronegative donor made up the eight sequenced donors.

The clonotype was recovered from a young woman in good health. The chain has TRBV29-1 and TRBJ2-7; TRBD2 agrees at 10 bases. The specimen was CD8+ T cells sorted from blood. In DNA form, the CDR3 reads TGCAGCGTTTGTCTAGCGGGAGTCTACGAGCAGTACTTC. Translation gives CSVCLAGVYEQYF.